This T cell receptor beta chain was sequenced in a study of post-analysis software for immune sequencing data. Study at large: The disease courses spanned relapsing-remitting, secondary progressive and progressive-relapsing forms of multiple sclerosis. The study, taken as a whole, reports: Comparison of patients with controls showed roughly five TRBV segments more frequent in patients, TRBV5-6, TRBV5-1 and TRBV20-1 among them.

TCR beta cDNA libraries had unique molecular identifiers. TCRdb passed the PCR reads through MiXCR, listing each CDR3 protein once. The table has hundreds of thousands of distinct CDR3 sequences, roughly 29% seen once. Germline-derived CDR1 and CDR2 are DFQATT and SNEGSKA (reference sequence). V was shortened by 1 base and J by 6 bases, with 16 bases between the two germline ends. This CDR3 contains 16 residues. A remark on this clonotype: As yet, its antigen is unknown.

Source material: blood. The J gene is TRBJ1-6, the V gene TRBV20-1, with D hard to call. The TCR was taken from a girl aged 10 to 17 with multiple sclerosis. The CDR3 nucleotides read TGCAGTGCTAGAGCGGGAGGACGGCCGTCTAATTCACCCCTCCACTTT. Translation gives CSARAGGRPSNSPLHF.